This T cell receptor (beta chain) was sequenced in a study of T cells expressing NK-cell markers. Study in general: Sorted CD3+CD56-NKG2C+, CD3+CD56+NKG2C- and CD3+CD56+NKG2C+ T cells were the source of the TCR beta repertoires.

One entry per CDR3 protein, without DNA, is what TCRdb gives after re-calling the 5' RACE reads. The table for this sample gives roughly 300,000 distinct CDR3 sequences. Germline V gene lookup returns CDR1 DFQATT and CDR2 SNEGSKA (reference sequence). This CDR3 is built from 12 residues. This receptor was taken from a woman between 18 and 70 years old in good health. The sequenced material came from blood T cells: a sorted CD56 or NKG2C T cell subset, CD4+ or CD8+ T cells, or bulk PBMC T cells (not recorded which). The V gene is TRBV20-1, the J gene TRBJ2-7; checking the TCRdb D call of TRBD1 is not possible without DNA. CDR3 region: CSARQGAAEQYF.